This T cell receptor (beta chain) was sequenced for a study of cytomegalovirus exposure and HLA in healthy donors. Notes on the study in general: According to a later analysis, TCR clusters from the first cohort tended to co-occur in the 90 to 150 validation repertoires.

Measured with immunoSEQ multiplex PCR; TCRdb has only the in-frame clones, and not every one. The sample records under 200,000 clones, roughly nine tenths being singletons. This CDR3 contains 14 residues. V lost 1 base to trimming and J lost 6 bases, with 9 bases between them. Germline CDR1 LNHDA, CDR2 SQIVND (reference sequence). Worth noting for this clone: Antigen specificity is unknown.

The rearrangement uses TRBV19 and TRBJ2-2; perhaps TRBD2 as D (5 bases). The clonotype was recovered from a young woman in good health and CMV-seropositive. What was sequenced was PBMCs. CDR3 protein: CASSIVGDSGELFF. The DNA of the CDR3 is TGTGCCAGTAGTATAGTCGGGGATTCCGGGGAGCTGTTTTTT.